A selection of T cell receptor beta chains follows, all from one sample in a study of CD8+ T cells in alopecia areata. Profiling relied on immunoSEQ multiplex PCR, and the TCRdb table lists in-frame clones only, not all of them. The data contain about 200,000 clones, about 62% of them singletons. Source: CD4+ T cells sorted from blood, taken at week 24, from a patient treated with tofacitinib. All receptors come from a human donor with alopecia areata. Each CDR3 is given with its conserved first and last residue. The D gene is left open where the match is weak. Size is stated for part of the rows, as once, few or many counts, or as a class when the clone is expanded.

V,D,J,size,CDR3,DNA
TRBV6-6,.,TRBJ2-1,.,CASSELTDSNEQFF,TGTGCCAGCAGTGAGCTGACGGACAGCAATGAGCAGTTCTTC
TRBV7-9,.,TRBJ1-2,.,CASSSIGFDGYTF,TGTGCCAGCAGCTCAATAGGGTTTGATGGCTACACCTTC
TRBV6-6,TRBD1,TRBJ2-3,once,CASSYSRQGTDTQYF,TGTGCCAGCAGTTACTCCAGACAGGGTACAGATACGCAGTATTTT
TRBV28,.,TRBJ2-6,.,CASRKSGANVLTF,TGTGCCAGCAGGAAATCTGGGGCCAACGTCCTGACTTTC
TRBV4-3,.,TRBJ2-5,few,CASSRTVQETQYF,TGCGCCAGCAGCCGGACTGTTCAAGAGACCCAGTACTTC
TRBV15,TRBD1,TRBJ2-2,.,CATSLGTGPGELFF,TGTGCCACCAGCCTGGGGACAGGGCCTGGGGAGCTGTTTTTT
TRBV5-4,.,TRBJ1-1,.,CASSLVMAGAAEAFF,TGTGCCAGCAGCTTGGTTATGGCAGGGGCGGCGGAAGCTTTCTTT
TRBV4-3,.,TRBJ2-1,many,CASSQDDYNEQFF,TGCGCCAGCAGCCAAGATGACTACAATGAGCAGTTCTTC
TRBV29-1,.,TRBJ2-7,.,CSVVVGYEQYF,TGCAGCGTTGTGGTAGGTTACGAGCAGTACTTC
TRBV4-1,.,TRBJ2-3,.,CASSQQGLDTQYF,TGCGCCAGCAGCCAACAGGGGTTGGATACGCAGTATTTT
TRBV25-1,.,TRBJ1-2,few,CASSGTGPAGYGYTF,TGTGCCAGCAGTGGAACAGGGCCTGCGGGTTATGGCTACACCTTC
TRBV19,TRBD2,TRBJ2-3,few,CASSMIAGAPDTQYF,TGTGCCAGTAGTATGATAGCGGGGGCCCCGGATACGCAGTATTTT
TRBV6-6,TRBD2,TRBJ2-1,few,CASTRLARGSYNEQFF,TGTGCCAGCACCAGACTAGCGCGGGGCTCCTACAATGAGCAGTTCTTC
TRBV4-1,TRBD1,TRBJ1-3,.,CASSHHTGASGNTIYF,TGCGCCAGCAGCCATCATACAGGGGCCTCTGGAAACACCATATATTTT
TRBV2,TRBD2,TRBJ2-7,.,CASSGTSGSYEQYF,TGTGCCAGCAGCGGGACTAGCGGGAGCTACGAGCAGTACTTC
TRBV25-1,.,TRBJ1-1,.,CASSELGDTEAFF,TGTGCCAGCAGTGAATTGGGGGACACTGAAGCTTTCTTT
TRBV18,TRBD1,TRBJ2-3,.,CASSPRGQGQDTQYF,TGTGCCAGCTCACCAAGGGGACAGGGTCAAGATACGCAGTATTTT
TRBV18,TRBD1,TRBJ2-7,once,CASSPLGTAEQYF,TGTGCCAGCTCACCCCTAGGGACAGCCGAGCAGTACTTC
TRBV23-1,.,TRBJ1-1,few,CASSLPHTEAFF,TGCGCCAGCAGTCTCCCGCACACTGAAGCTTTCTTT
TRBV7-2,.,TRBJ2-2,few,CASSLDTGELFF,TGTGCCAGCAGCTTAGACACCGGGGAGCTGTTTTTT
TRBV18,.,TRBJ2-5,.,CASSPPSIGTSQETQYF,TGTGCCAGCTCACCACCCTCCATCGGGACTTCCCAAGAGACCCAGTACTTC
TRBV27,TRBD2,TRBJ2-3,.,CASIPAGVTDTQYF,TGTGCCAGCATCCCAGCGGGGGTGACAGATACGCAGTATTTT
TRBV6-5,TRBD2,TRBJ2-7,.,CASKRTSGNYYEQYF,TGTGCCAGCAAAAGGACTAGCGGGAATTACTACGAGCAGTACTTC
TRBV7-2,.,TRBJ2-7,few,CASSIQGSEQYF,TGTGCCAGCAGCATACAGGGAAGCGAGCAGTACTTC
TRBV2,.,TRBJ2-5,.,CATSGQQQETQYF,TGTGCCACCTCAGGACAGCAACAAGAGACCCAGTACTTC
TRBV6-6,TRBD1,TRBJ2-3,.,CASSSDRGGTQYF,TGTGCCAGCAGTTCCGACAGGGGAGGCACGCAGTATTTT
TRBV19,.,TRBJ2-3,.,CASSAGWRSPASTDTQYF,TGTGCCAGTAGTGCCGGGTGGCGGAGCCCGGCTAGCACAGATACGCAGTATTTT
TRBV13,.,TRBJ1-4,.,CASSARQEWGTNEKLFF,TGTGCCAGCAGCGCACGACAGGAGTGGGGAACTAATGAAAAACTGTTTTTT
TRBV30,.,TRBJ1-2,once,CAWSESRGRTYGYTF,TGTGCCTGGAGTGAATCCAGGGGTAGGACCTATGGCTACACCTTC
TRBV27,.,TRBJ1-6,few,CASTYTGNDSPLHF,TGTGCCAGCACTTACACTGGGAATGATTCACCCCTCCACTTT
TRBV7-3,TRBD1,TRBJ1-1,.,CASSQRQGVNTEAFF,TGTGCCAGCAGCCAACGTCAGGGGGTGAATACTGAAGCTTTCTTT
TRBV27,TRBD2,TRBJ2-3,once,CASNFAGTSGRAADTQYF,TGTGCCAGTAACTTCGCCGGGACTAGCGGGAGGGCGGCAGATACGCAGTATTTT
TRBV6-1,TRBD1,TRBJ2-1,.,CASMDRGNKNEQFF,TGTGCCAGCATGGACAGGGGGAATAAGAATGAGCAGTTCTTC
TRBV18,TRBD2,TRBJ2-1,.,CASSLGLAGRNEQFF,TGTGCCAGCTCACTGGGACTAGCGGGTCGCAATGAGCAGTTCTTC
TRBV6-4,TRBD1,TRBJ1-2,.,CASSDSGTGTYGYTF,TGTGCCAGCAGTGACTCCGGGACAGGTACCTATGGCTACACCTTC
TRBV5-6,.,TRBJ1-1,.,CASSLVQVVTEAFF,TGTGCCAGCAGCTTAGTTCAAGTAGTGACTGAAGCTTTCTTT
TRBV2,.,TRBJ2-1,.,CAITGLIFDNEQFF,TGTGCCATTACTGGTCTTATCTTTGATAATGAGCAGTTCTTC
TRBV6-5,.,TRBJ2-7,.,CASSYGASQEQYF,TGTGCCAGCAGTTACGGGGCTAGCCAAGAGCAGTACTTC
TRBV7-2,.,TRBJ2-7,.,CASSLGSGDTYEQYF,TGTGCCAGCAGCTTAGGGTCAGGGGACACCTACGAGCAGTACTTC
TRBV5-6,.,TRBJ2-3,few,CASNSIREGGTDTQYF,TGTGCCAGCAACTCTATTCGTGAGGGGGGCACAGATACGCAGTATTTT
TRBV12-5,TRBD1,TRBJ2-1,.,CASGPGQVYNEQFF,TGTGCTAGTGGTCCTGGACAGGTCTACAATGAGCAGTTCTTC
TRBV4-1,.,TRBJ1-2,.,CASSQQQANYGYTF,TGCGCCAGCAGCCAACAACAGGCTAACTATGGCTACACCTTC
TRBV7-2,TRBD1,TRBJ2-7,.,CASRRQTGSGYEQYF,TGTGCCAGCAGACGTCAGACAGGGTCCGGGTACGAGCAGTACTTC
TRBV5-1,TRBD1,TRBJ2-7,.,CASRPGQGPYEQYF,TGCGCCAGCAGACCGGGACAGGGCCCCTACGAGCAGTACTTC
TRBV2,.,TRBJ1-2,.,CASSAADNYGYTF,TGTGCCAGCAGTGCTGCAGATAACTATGGCTACACCTTC
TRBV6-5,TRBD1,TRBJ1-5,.,CASRAGGSNQPQHF,TGTGCCAGCAGGGCAGGGGGGAGCAATCAGCCCCAGCATTTT
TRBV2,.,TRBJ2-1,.,CASGEIEQFF,TGTGCCAGCGGAGAGATTGAGCAGTTCTTC
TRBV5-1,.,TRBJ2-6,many,CASSLVAAGANVLTF,TGCGCCAGCAGCTTGGTGGCCGCTGGGGCCAACGTCCTGACTTTC
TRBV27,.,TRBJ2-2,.,CASSAGGGVTGELFF,TGTGCCAGCAGTGCTGGGGGGGGCGTCACCGGGGAGCTGTTTTTT
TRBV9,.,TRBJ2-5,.,CASSVASTGTQETQYF,TGTGCCAGCAGCGTAGCCTCAACGGGGACTCAAGAGACCCAGTACTTC
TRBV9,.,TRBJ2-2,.,CASSVSLAGELFF,TGTGCCAGCAGCGTCTCCTTGGCCGGGGAGCTGTTTTTT
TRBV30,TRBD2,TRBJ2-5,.,CAWSVGGIGGSGSFGETQYF,TGTGCCTGGAGTGTAGGAGGGATCGGTGGGAGCGGGAGTTTCGGGGAGACCCAGTACTTC
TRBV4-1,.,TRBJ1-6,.,CASSPIGYSPLHF,TGCGCCAGCAGCCCCATTGGGTATTCACCCCTCCACTTT
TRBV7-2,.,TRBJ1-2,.,CASSLEGGYGYTF,TGTGCCAGCAGCTTAGAAGGGGGCTATGGCTACACCTTC
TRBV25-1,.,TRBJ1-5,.,CASSETWGQPQHF,TGTGCCAGCAGTGAAACTTGGGGGCAGCCCCAGCATTTT
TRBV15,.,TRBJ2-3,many,CATSGASTDGYTDTQYF,TGTGCCACCAGCGGGGCCTCGACTGACGGTTACACAGATACGCAGTATTTT
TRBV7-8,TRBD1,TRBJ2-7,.,CASSTIGTGGYEQYF,TGTGCCAGCAGCACCATCGGGACAGGGGGCTACGAGCAGTACTTC
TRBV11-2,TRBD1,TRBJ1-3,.,CASSLNTGAAGNTIYF,TGTGCCAGCAGCTTGAACACAGGGGCAGCTGGAAACACCATATATTTT
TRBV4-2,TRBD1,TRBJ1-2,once,CASSQRRTGPREGYTF,TGTGCCAGCAGCCAAAGGAGGACAGGACCTCGTGAGGGCTACACCTTC
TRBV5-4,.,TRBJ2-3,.,CASSLPPSSTDTQYF,TGTGCCAGCAGCTTGCCTCCCTCAAGCACAGATACGCAGTATTTT